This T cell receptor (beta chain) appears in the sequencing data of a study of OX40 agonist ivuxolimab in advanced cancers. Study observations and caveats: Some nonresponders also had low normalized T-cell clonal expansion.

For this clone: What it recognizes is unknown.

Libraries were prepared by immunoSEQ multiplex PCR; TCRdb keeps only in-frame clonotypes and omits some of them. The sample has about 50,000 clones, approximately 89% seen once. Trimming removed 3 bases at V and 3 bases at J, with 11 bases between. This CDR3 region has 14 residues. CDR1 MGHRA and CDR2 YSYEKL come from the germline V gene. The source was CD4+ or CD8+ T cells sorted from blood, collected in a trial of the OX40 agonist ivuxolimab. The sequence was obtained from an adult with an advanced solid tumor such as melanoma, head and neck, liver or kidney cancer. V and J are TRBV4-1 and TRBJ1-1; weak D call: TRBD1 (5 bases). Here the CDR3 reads CASSHDSSYTEAFF. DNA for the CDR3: TGCGCCAGCAGCCACGACAGCTCCTACACTGAAGCTTTCTTT.